Listed below are T cell receptor beta chains from one sample, sequenced in a study of OX40 agonist ivuxolimab in advanced cancers. Only in-frame clones appear in the TCRdb table, and some are missing; sequencing was by immunoSEQ multiplex PCR. The profile shows roughly 68,000 clones, around 87% of them singletons. The source material was CD4+ or CD8+ T cells sorted from blood, sampled in a trial of the OX40 agonist ivuxolimab. The receptors were sampled from an adult with an advanced solid tumor such as melanoma, head and neck, liver or kidney cancer. Each CDR3 is given with its conserved first and last residue. The order of the fields is clone size, J gene, D gene, V gene, CDR3 protein, CDR3 DNA. D genes are given only for firm matches. Size values are once, few and many counts, or a class for expanded clones, and some rows have none.

. | TRBJ1-6 | TRBD1 | TRBV6-4 | CASRRDSNSPLHF | TGTGCCAGCAGAAGGGACAGTAATTCACCCCTCCACTTT
. | TRBJ2-7 | . | TRBV5-1 | CASSPPDSYEQYF | TGCGCCAGCAGCCCACCGGATTCCTACGAGCAGTACTTC
. | TRBJ2-1 | . | TRBV2 | CASSEAGGDEQFF | TGTGCCAGCAGTGAAGCAGGGGGTGATGAGCAGTTCTTC
. | TRBJ2-6 | . | TRBV29-1 | CSVADYHSSGANVLTF | TGCAGCGTTGCTGATTATCACAGCTCTGGGGCCAACGTCCTGACTTTC
. | TRBJ2-7 | TRBD2 | TRBV4-2 | CASSPGLSGEQYF | TGTGCCAGCAGCCCGGGACTATCGGGCGAGCAGTACTTC
. | TRBJ2-3 | TRBD1 | TRBV5-1 | CASSLVPTGVEDTQYF | TGCGCCAGCAGCTTGGTACCGACAGGGGTGGAAGATACGCAGTATTTT
. | TRBJ2-1 | TRBD2 | TRBV7-2 | CASSIRSQGGRFHNEQFF | TGTGCCAGCAGCATCCGGTCCCAAGGCGGGAGATTTCACAATGAGCAGTTCTTC
. | TRBJ2-7 | TRBD2 | TRBV28 | CASSLPRITSGRTSYEQYF | TGTGCCAGCAGTTTGCCCAGGATAACCAGCGGGAGGACCTCCTACGAGCAGTACTTC
. | TRBJ2-4 | TRBD1 | TRBV2 | CASRHRDSKNIQYF | TGTGCCAGCAGGCACCGGGACAGCAAAAACATTCAGTACTTC
. | TRBJ2-7 | . | TRBV19 | CASSIPGQSYEQYF | TGTGCCAGTAGTATCCCTGGCCAATCCTACGAGCAGTACTTC
once | TRBJ2-3 | . | TRBV5-4 | CASSGLSRTQYF | TGTGCCAGTTCGGGACTGTCGAGAACGCAGTATTTT
. | TRBJ1-2 | . | TRBV28 | CASSLQGWPDGYTF | TGTGCCAGCAGTTTACAGGGGTGGCCGGATGGCTACACCTTC
. | TRBJ1-1 | . | TRBV6-1 | CAVYIYSIVFF | TGTGCCGTCTATATCTACAGTATTGTTTTCTTT
. | TRBJ1-2 | TRBD1 | TRBV2 | CARKPGQGNYGYTF | TGTGCCAGAAAACCGGGACAGGGGAACTATGGCTACACCTTC
few | TRBJ1-5 | . | TRBV28 | CASSSRDSWNQPQHF | TGTGCCAGCAGTTCTCGGGACTCTTGGAATCAGCCCCAGCATTTT
. | TRBJ2-7 | . | TRBV27 | CASSLWGQSYEQYF | TGTGCCAGCAGTTTATGGGGGCAGTCCTACGAGCAGTACTTC
. | TRBJ1-1 | . | TRBV2 | CASRGFEAFF | TGTGCCAGCAGGGGGTTCGAAGCTTTCTTT
. | TRBJ2-7 | . | TRBV4-1 | CASSQVDGTEQYF | TGCGCCAGCAGCCAAGTTGACGGCACCGAGCAGTACTTC
. | TRBJ2-5 | TRBD2 | TRBV7-9 | CASSLVVAGEEETQYF | TGTGCCAGCAGCTTAGTGGTAGCGGGAGAGGAAGAGACCCAGTACTTC
. | TRBJ1-5 | TRBD1 | TRBV27 | CASSPGGINQPQHF | TGTGCCAGCAGTCCAGGGGGGATCAATCAGCCCCAGCATTTT
. | TRBJ2-7 | . | TRBV27 | CASRHTGQALEEQYF | TGTGCCAGCAGACACACGGGGCAGGCCCTGGAAGAGCAGTACTTC
. | TRBJ1-4 | . | TRBV15 | CATSSYRGSEKLFF | TGTGCCACCAGCAGTTATAGGGGGAGTGAAAAACTGTTTTTT